This T cell receptor beta chain derives from a study of OX40 agonist ivuxolimab in advanced cancers. Turning to the overall study: Ivuxolimab, which targeted the costimulatory receptor OX40 (CD134), was an agonistic, fully human IgG2 monoclonal antibody. Intravenous ivuxolimab was administered to patients every 2 weeks at six dose levels: 0.01, 0.1, 0.3, 1.5, 3 and 10 mg/kg. Among the roughly 52 dose-escalation patients, some 19 had hepatocellular carcinoma, 15 or so melanoma, 9 renal cell carcinoma and 9 head and neck cancer. In the dose-escalation cohort, more than 75% of patients were male, and the mean age was around 60 years, with a range of roughly 20 to 85. Patients were allowed to have had prior anti-PD-1, anti-PD-L1 or anti-CTLA-4 therapy, and around two fifths of the dose-escalation patients had been treated with checkpoint inhibitors. Three dose-escalation patients achieved partial responses, one with hepatocellular carcinoma and two with cutaneous melanoma. Peripheral TCRbeta sequencing was intended to test whether TCR sequence diversity was altered and clonal T-cell expansion was caused by ivuxolimab. The monotherapy dose-escalation portion (N of about 50 patients) of the phase I ivuxolimab trial is reported in the paper. The research as a whole found: At doses of 0.1 to 3.0 mg/kg, clonal expansion of both CD4+ and CD8+ blood T cells was observed from baseline to week 6. Which antigens the clonally expanded peripheral T cells were specific for was not determined. In partial responders in the 0.1-3.0 mg/kg groups, normalized peripheral clonal expansion was found to be among the lowest, especially among CD8+ T cells. On average, CD8+ T cells showed more expanded clones than CD4+ T cells after ivuxolimab. Low levels of normalized T-cell clonal expansion were also seen in some patients who did not respond.

Genomic DNA was extracted from sorted cells for sequencing of the TCRbeta CDR3 region. The immunoSEQ Assay was used to sequence the TCRbeta CDR3 regions. As stored in TCRdb, this immuneACCESS dataset retains in-frame rearrangements with V and J assigned. A fraction of the clones does not appear; measured against another copy, unresolved V genes explain less than half of the discrepancy, and the remainder lacks a known reason. The sample records approximately 60,000 clones, approximately 80% of which are singletons. The top ten hold just under 6.5% of the sample. Note on this clone: The antigen it binds to is not known. Base-call qualities are not available, and no considerably larger clone is one nucleotide away.

The trial excluded patients who had a history of autoimmune disease or who were on systemic immunosuppression. Peripheral blood for TCR sequencing was collected from all dose cohorts at baseline, on cycle 4 day 1, and on cycle 7 day 1. The samples were taken from a phase I, first-in-human, multicenter, open-label dose-escalation trial of ivuxolimab. Adults with locally advanced or metastatic head and neck squamous cell, hepatocellular, melanoma or renal cell carcinoma were enrolled in the trial. Before TCR sequencing, CD4+ T cells and CD8+ T cells were sorted from peripheral blood as separate populations. Sequencing was performed on CD4+ or CD8+ T cells sorted from blood, taken in a trial of the OX40 agonist ivuxolimab. This sequence was found in an adult with an advanced solid tumor such as melanoma, head and neck, liver or kidney cancer.

The DNA reads as follows: TGTGCCAGCAGTTCCAGACAGGCGAGTAACTATGGCTACACCTTC. It codes for CASSSRQASNYGYTF. This chain is built from TRBV27 and TRBJ1-2; tentative D gene TRBD1, with 6 bases matching. The V and J ends are trimmed by 4 bases and 1 base, leaving 13 bases between them. The CDR3 has 15 amino acids, counting the end cysteine and phenylalanine. The kept DNA is CDR3 alone, 45 bases in frame from the first base. CDR1 and CDR2, per the germline V gene (reference sequence), are MNHEY and SMNVEV.